This T cell receptor beta chain is drawn from a study of CD8+ T cells in alopecia areata (dated by TCRdb to 2016 to 2019). For the study in its entirety: Treated patients were enrolled in an open-label pilot trial of oral tofacitinib at 5 to 10 mg twice daily for moderate-to-severe alopecia areata. Patients received tofacitinib for 6 to 18 months and were then followed off drug for 6 months to check for delayed response and recurrence. Clonality in the scalp was compared among normal scalp (n=4), patchy alopecia areata scalp (n=8), and alopecia totalis/universalis scalp (n=8). Human TCRbeta sequencing covered scalp tissue and sorted CD4+ and CD8+ peripheral blood T cells from patchy and totalis/universalis alopecia areata patients and healthy controls. RNA was obtained with the PAXgene miRNA kit for fixed scalp, the miRNeasy kit for PBMCs, and the RNeasy kit for mouse skin. Disease severity in treated patients was measured with the SALT score, which quantifies the percentage of affected scalp surface area. Biopsies were taken from tofacitinib-treated patients at baseline and at 4 and 24 weeks of treatment, and a later scalp biopsy was taken in several of the tofacitinib-treated patients. To study T cell clonal expansion in alopecia areata, the researchers applied high-throughput TCRbeta sequencing to both the C3H/HeJ mouse model and human patients. TCRbeta CDR3 regions were amplified by immunoSEQ multiplex PCR using 35 Vbeta forward and 13 Jbeta reverse primers. Overall study outcomes, separate from this receptor: Shared TCR sequences between patients were less evident than in mice, which may be partly attributable to HLA diversity in the patient population. Higher clonality and more expanded CD8+ clones were observed in lesional scalp than in normal scalp, particularly in alopecia totalis/universalis, a finding suggestive of antigenic drive. The treated cohort was small, with a single nonresponder, so links between baseline CD8+ expansion and response need larger studies. Scalp clonality and the number of expanded CD8+ clones among the top 100 scalp clones were significantly decreased by tofacitinib. Unlike mouse skin, which is dominated by gammadelta T cells, normal human skin has resident alphabeta T cells that are also sequenced, and this complicates analysis of the scalp TCR repertoire. During tofacitinib treatment, many expanded lesional clones stuck around in both scalp and blood, and this persistence may partly explain why relapse happens after treatment is stopped.

The CDR3 goes from the cysteine to the phenylalanine over 14 residues. CDR3 DNA only is kept here, 42 bases in frame from base 1. The germline V end is reduced by 4 bases and the J end by 4 bases; junction bases left unmatched: 4. The CDR1 and CDR2 encoded by the germline V gene are MGHDK and SYGVNS. This clone was seen only once. Its recognized antigen is unknown. Nothing much larger sits one base from this clone, and base qualities are not available. The method behind the library was the immunoSEQ multiplex PCR assay. RNA was extracted from all samples and reverse transcribed into cDNA, which served as template for TCR sequencing. SuperScript III was used to make first-strand cDNA, primed with a 2:1 mix of oligo-dT and random hexamers. A synthetic immune receptor repertoire was used to gauge amplification bias, and whatever bias remained was removed computationally. Per the original workflow: Raw reads were preprocessed to remove errors, and CDR3 was defined by IMGT conventions from the conserved cysteine to phenylalanine. Clonality was computed by normalizing Shannon entropy by log2 of the number of productive unique TCRs and subtracting the result from 1. CD4 or CD8 identity of scalp clones was inferred by cross-referencing scalp TCRbeta sequences with sorted blood CD4 and CD8 repertoires. TCRdb carries this immuneACCESS record with in-frame sequences only. Its versions omit some clonotypes, under half of them owing to an unresolved V gene in the studies checked, with the rest unexplained. That table supplies the V and J calls and clone size; D and trimming were determined from the DNA. The table for this sample lists about 200,000 clones; just under 65% of them were counted only once. The biggest ten clones account for about 1.3% of the sample.

The treatment or condition label, read with the paper, signifies: oral pan-JAK inhibitor, 5-10 mg twice daily. Lesional scalp punch biopsies and peripheral blood were obtained from alopecia areata patients. PBMCs were isolated by density centrifugation and stained for CD3, CD4 and CD8, after which CD4+ and CD8+ T cells were sorted on a FACSAria. The receptor chain draws on TRBV25-1 and TRBJ2-7, with 10 middle bases fitting TRBD1. This sequence was found in a human donor with alopecia areata. The sample here was CD4+ T cells sorted from blood, taken around week 49, from a patient treated with tofacitinib. The nucleotide sequence is TGTGCCAGCAGTGTAGGGACAGGGGTTTACGAGCAGTACTTC. It translates as CASSVGTGVYEQYF.